What follows is one T cell receptor beta chain and its context. Its target is unknown. Cells designated naive CD8 were CD45RO-negative and were positively selected for CCR7, with terminally differentiated effector memory CD45RA+ cells excluded. It was across several immunoSEQ plates that each subset's genomic DNA was evenly split. Replicate PCRs for sorted subsets used approximately 190 ng DNA; this equaled 25,000 to 35,000 T cell genomes. Data came from immunoSEQ multiplex PCR; TCRdb stores just in-frame clones and leaves some out. Of more than 2 million clones listed, about 94% are singletons. Trimming took 0 bases from V and 6 from J, leaving 13 bases between them. Germline V lookup: CDR1 SGDLS, CDR2 YYNGEE. The CDR3 length is 15 residues. This sample stems from a study of shared clonotypes between healthy human individuals. Findings of the study overall: Compared with clonotypes that all four donors shared, non-shared clonotypes had lower generation probabilities. Limitation of the genetic and exposure-history diversity represented came from the few donors.

The TCR was taken from a man aged 18 to 35 in good health. The rearrangement joins TRBV9 to TRBJ2-1; the D gene is possibly TRBD1 (6 bases). The source material was naive CD8+ T cells sorted from blood. The CDR3 protein is CASSVAPQGRNEQFF. CDR3 sequence (DNA): TGTGCCAGCAGCGTAGCCCCCCAGGGGCGCAATGAGCAGTTCTTC.